What follows is one T cell receptor (beta chain) and its context. Its antigen is unidentified. Produced via immunoSEQ multiplex PCR; TCRdb's table is partial and in-frame only. The table shows 84,000 or so clones, with around 89% occurring only once. CDR3 length: 15 residues. The V gene end was trimmed by 4 bases and the J gene end by 7 bases; junction bases not matched to a gene: 4. Germline CDR1 MNHEY, CDR2 SVGAGI. This sample is part of a study of T cell responses to AZD1222 COVID-19 vaccine. Study background: Both about-4-week and about-12-week second-dose recipients were combined. The study's findings and limits: The donor group comprised mostly white British people and more females; the analysis possibly underestimated clonal diversity. Seropositivity was recorded at baseline in only a handful of AZD1222 recipients.

The sample in question was peripheral blood, obtained on day 0 of AZD1222 vaccination. The sequence came from an adult in good health. The chain employs TRBV6-5 and TRBJ2-1; 13 nucleotides align to TRBD2. The CDR3 DNA sequence: TGTGCCAGCAGTTCGACTAGCGGGAGGAAAAATGAGCAGTTCTTC. Its protein is CASSSTSGRKNEQFF.